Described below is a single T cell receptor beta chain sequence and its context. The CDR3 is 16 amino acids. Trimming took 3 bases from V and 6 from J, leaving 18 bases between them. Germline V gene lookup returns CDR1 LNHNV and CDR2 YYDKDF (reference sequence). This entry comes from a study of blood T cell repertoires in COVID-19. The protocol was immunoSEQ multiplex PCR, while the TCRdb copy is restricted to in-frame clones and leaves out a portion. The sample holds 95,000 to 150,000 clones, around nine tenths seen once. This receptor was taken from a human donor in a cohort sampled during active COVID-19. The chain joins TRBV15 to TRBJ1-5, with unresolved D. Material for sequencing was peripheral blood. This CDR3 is CATSRTTDGVVQPQHF. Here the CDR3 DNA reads TGTGCCACCAGCAGGACAACAGACGGCGTAGTTCAGCCCCAGCATTTT.